This TCR beta chain was identified during a study of T-cell memory formation after mild COVID-19. Study as a whole: TCR clusters largely stayed donor specific.

Findings and caveats of the study: Most CD4+ clones that shrank were in CM and EM, while CD8+ ones turned up in EMRA. Clones that contracted from day 15 to 85 had balanced CD4/CD8; later expanders were CD4+ biased.

TCRdb called the 5' RACE reads again in MiXCR, with one record for every CDR3 protein. The table has around 340,000 distinct CDR3 sequences, roughly 13% seen once. Germline V gene sequence: CDR1 ENHRY, CDR2 SYGVKD. The CDR3 length is 14 residues. The V segment lost 4 bases and the J segment 7 bases; nucleotides outside the gene matches: 9. As regards this clonotype: Its antigen is not identified.

Sequencing was carried out using PBMCs or a T cell subset sorted from them (not recorded which). The V call is TRBV10-3, the J call TRBJ2-5; 7 bases are shared with TRBD2. This sequence was found in a man between 18 and 29 years old who had mild COVID-19 (a few samples of this study predate the infection). Cell type and time point are not known. The CDR3 bases are TGTGCCATCAGTGGGAGAGCGGGGATCGGGACCCAGTACTTC. It encodes CAISGRAGIGTQYF.